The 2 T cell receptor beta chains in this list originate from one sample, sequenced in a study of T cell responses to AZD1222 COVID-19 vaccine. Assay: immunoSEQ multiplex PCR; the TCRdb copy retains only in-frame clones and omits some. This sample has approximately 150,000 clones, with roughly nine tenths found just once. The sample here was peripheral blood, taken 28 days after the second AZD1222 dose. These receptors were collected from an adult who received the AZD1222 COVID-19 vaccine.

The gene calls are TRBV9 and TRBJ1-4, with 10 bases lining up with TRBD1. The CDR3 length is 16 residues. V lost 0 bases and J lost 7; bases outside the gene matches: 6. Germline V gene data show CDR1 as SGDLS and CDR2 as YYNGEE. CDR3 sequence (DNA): TGTGCCAGCAGCGTAGGACAGGGGGCTATGGGTGAAAAACTGTTTTTT. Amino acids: CASSVGQGAMGEKLFF.

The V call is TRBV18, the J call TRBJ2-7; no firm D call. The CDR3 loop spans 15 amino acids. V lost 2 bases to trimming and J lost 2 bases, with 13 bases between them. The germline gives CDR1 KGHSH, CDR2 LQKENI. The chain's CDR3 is CASSPEAVPTYEQYF. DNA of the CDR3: TGTGCCAGCTCACCAGAGGCTGTTCCTACCTACGAGCAGTACTTC.